The clone carrying this TCR beta chain occurred once. The data derive from a study of blood T cell repertoires in COVID-19. Study details: Collection of acute and convalescent COVID-19 samples took place in the United States, Italy and Spain.

The assay was immunoSEQ multiplex PCR, and TCRdb's table has in-frame clones only and misses some. The data show about 200,000 clones, roughly 80% seen once. Categorization into cohorts depended on clinical history that participants reported. V dropped 3 bases and J dropped 5 bases, with 13 bases sitting between them. The CDR3 runs to 13 residues. Germline V gene lookup returns CDR1 GTSNPN and CDR2 SVGIG (reference sequence). The clonotype originates from a man aged 35 to 55 who had recovered from COVID-19. Sequencing was carried out using PBMCs or T cells enriched from blood (not recorded which). The J gene is TRBJ1-2, the V gene TRBV30; maybe TRBD1 (5 bases). The CDR3 sequence: CAWSEQATYGYTF. The CDR3 DNA follows: TGTGCCTGGAGCGAACAGGCTACATATGGCTACACCTTC.